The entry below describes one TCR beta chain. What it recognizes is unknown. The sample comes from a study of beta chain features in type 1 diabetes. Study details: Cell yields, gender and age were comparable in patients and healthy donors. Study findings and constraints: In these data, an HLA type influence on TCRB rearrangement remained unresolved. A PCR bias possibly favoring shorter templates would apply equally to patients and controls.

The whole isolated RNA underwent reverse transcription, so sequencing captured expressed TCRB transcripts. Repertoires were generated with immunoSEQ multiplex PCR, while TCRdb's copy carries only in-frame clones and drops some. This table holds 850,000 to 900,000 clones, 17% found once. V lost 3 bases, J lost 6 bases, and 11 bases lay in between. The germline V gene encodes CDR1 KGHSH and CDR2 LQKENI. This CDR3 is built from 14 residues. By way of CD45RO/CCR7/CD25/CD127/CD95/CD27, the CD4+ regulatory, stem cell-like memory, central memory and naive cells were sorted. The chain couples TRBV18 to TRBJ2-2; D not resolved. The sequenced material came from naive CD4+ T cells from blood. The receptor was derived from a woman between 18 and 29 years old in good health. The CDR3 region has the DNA TGTGCCAGCTCACCCAGGCAGTTGTCCGGGGAGCTGTTTTTT. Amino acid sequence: CASSPRQLSGELFF.